This T cell receptor (beta chain) was identified in a study of blood T cell repertoires in COVID-19. Looking at the study overall: The United States, Italy and Spain supplied acute and convalescent COVID-19 samples.

Per the authors' pipeline: Amplification with reference gene primers provided the estimates of nucleated cell counts. Method: immunoSEQ multiplex PCR; TCRdb's copy keeps in-frame clones and lacks some. The V and J calls and clone size were taken over from that table, and D and trimming were inferred from the DNA. The profile shows under 250,000 clones, 65% to 90% of them singletons. The CDR3 extends over 12 amino acids. Germline CDR1 is SGHTA and CDR2 is FQGTGA. Trimming took 1 base from V and 4 from J, leaving 4 bases between them. The participants were between about 18 and 90 years old and came from fewer than 25 US areas. Allocation to cohorts depended on clinical history reported by the participants.

This clonotype originated in a woman in her fifties or sixties with acute COVID-19. Sequencing was performed on PBMCs or T cells enriched from blood (not recorded which). V is TRBV7-3 and J is TRBJ2-5; no clear D. The CDR3 reads CASSLNSETQYF. The CDR3 bases are TGTGCCAGCAGCTTAAACTCAGAGACCCAGTACTTC.